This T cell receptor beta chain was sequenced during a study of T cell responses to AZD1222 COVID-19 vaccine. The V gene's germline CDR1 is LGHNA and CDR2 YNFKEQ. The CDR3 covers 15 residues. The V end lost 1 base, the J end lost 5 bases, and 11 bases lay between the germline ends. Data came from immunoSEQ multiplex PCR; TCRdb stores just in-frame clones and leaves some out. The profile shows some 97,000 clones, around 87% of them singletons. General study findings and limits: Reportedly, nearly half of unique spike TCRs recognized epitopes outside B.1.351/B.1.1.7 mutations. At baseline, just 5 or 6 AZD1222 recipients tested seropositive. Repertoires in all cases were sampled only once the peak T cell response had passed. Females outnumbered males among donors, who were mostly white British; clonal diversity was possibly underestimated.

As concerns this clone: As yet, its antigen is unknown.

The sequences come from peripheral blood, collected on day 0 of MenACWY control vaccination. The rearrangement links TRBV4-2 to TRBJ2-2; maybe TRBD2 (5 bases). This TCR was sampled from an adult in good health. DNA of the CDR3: TGTGCCAGCAGCCAAGGGACCCGAGGGACCGGGGAGCTGTTTTTT. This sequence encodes CASSQGTRGTGELFF.